A selection of T cell receptor beta chains follows, all from one sample in a study of post-analysis software for immune sequencing data. Each CDR3 protein gets one entry after TCRdb re-called the PCR reads with MiXCR. The sample yields about 770,000 distinct CDR3 sequences, more than 45% seen once. The specimen sequenced was blood. Receptors were obtained from a girl between 10 and 17 years old with multiple sclerosis. Both conserved end residues are part of each CDR3. D genes are given only for firm matches. For some rows the clone size is stated as once, few or many, or as a class when expanded; others skip it.

TRBJ1-2 | few | NA | TRBV6-5 | CASSSYLGLSWGYTF | TGTGCCAGCAGTTCGTACCTAGGACTGTCTTGGGGCTACACCTTC
TRBJ2-7 | few | NA | TRBV3-1 | CASSQERDSYEQYF | TGTGCCAGCAGCCAAGAGCGCGACTCCTACGAGCAGTACTTC
TRBJ2-3 | NA | NA | TRBV13 | CASSSVVSTDTQYF | TGTGCCAGCAGCTCAGTTGTGAGCACAGATACGCAGTATTTT
TRBJ2-5 | few | TRBD1 | TRBV6-5 | CASSYSGQKETQYF | TGTGCCAGCAGTTACTCGGGACAGAAAGAGACCCAGTACTTC
TRBJ2-3 | NA | NA | TRBV3-1 | CASSQDFEQTDTQYF | TGTGCCAGCAGCCAAGATTTCGAGCAGACAGATACGCAGTATTTT
TRBJ2-3 | NA | TRBD2 | TRBV7-8 | CASSRQLAGRGLSTDTQYF | TGTGCCAGCAGCCGCCAACTAGCGGGAAGAGGCCTTAGCACAGATACGCAGTATTTT
TRBJ2-4 | few | NA | TRBV10-2 | CASSGGGELVLTKNIQYF | TGCGCCAGCAGTGGAGGAGGGGAATTGGTTTTAACCAAAAACATTCAGTACTTC
TRBJ2-7 | few | TRBD1 | TRBV29-1 | CSAGTGRPYEQYF | TGCAGCGCGGGGACAGGGAGACCCTACGAGCAGTACTTC
TRBJ1-2 | few | TRBD1 | TRBV12-3/TRBV12-4 | CASSSRQGHSGYTF | TGTGCCAGCAGCTCTCGACAGGGCCACAGTGGCTACACCTTC
TRBJ2-3 | few | TRBD2 | TRBV13 | CASSSGRAWDTQYF | TGTGCCAGCAGTAGCGGGAGGGCATGGGATACGCAGTATTTT
TRBJ2-1 | NA | NA | TRBV9 | CASSVGQGFNEQFF | TGTGCCAGCAGCGTAGGTCAGGGGTTCAATGAGCAGTTCTTC
TRBJ1-1 | NA | NA | TRBV10-3 | CAISEAGGEAFF | TGTGCCATCAGTGAGGCGGGGGGGGAAGCTTTCTTT
TRBJ2-3 | few | TRBD2 | TRBV12-3/TRBV12-4 | CASSPMGRARDTQYF | TGTGCCAGCAGCCCTATGGGGAGGGCCAGAGATACGCAGTATTTT
TRBJ2-5 | NA | NA | TRBV7-6 | CASSRRGGQETQYF | TGTGCCAGCAGTAGAAGGGGAGGACAAGAGACCCAGTACTTC
TRBJ1-1 | NA | NA | TRBV7-3 | CASSPGSLSTEAFF | TGTGCCAGCAGCCCAGGGTCGTTGAGCACTGAAGCTTTCTTT
TRBJ2-1 | NA | NA | TRBV20-1 | CSAVGPLGNEQFF | TGCAGTGCTGTGGGACCCCTTGGTAATGAGCAGTTCTTC
TRBJ2-7 | few | TRBD1 | TRBV20-1 | CSAAGTGVTYEQYF | TGCAGTGCAGCCGGGACAGGGGTTACCTACGAGCAGTACTTC
TRBJ2-3 | NA | NA | TRBV4-1 | CASSQDGFYTDTQYF | TGCGCCAGCAGCCAAGATGGGTTCTACACAGATACGCAGTATTTT
TRBJ2-5 | few | NA | TRBV7-2 | CASSLLQAETQYF | TGTGCCAGCAGCTTACTTCAGGCCGAGACCCAGTACTTC
TRBJ1-3 | NA | NA | TRBV29-1 | CSAAWGSGNTIYF | TGCAGCGCCGCCTGGGGCTCTGGAAACACCATATATTTT
TRBJ1-1 | once | TRBD1 | TRBV29-1 | CSVVGGAEAFF | TGCAGCGTTGTAGGGGGCGCTGAAGCTTTCTTT
TRBJ2-7 | few | TRBD1 | TRBV5-1 | CASSSENRQGSYEQYF | TGCGCCAGCAGCTCGGAGAATCGACAGGGTTCCTACGAGCAGTACTTC
TRBJ2-7 | NA | TRBD2 | TRBV7-8 | CASSWGSGTDPYEQYF | TGTGCCAGCAGCTGGGGTAGCGGGACTGATCCCTACGAGCAGTACTTC
TRBJ2-5 | many | NA | TRBV7-9 | CASSLAGVETQYF | TGTGCCAGCAGCTTAGCGGGAGTGGAGACCCAGTACTTC
TRBJ2-7 | few | TRBD2 | TRBV7-2 | CASSLEGGRLAVYEQYF | TGTGCCAGCAGCTTAGAGGGCGGGAGGCTGGCTGTCTACGAGCAGTACTTC
TRBJ2-1 | NA | TRBD2 | TRBV12-3/TRBV12-4 | CASSSSSTSGSYNEQFF | TGTGCCAGCAGTTCCTCTAGCACTAGCGGCTCCTACAATGAGCAGTTCTTC
TRBJ2-5 | NA | NA | TRBV6-5 | CASRTPRETQYF | TGTGCCAGCCGAACACCAAGAGAGACCCAGTACTTC
TRBJ1-5 | NA | NA | TRBV12-3/TRBV12-4 | CASSLDGNSNQPQHF | TGTGCCAGCAGTTTAGACGGCAATAGCAATCAGCCCCAGCATTTT
TRBJ1-5 | few | TRBD1 | TRBV20-1 | CSARGYRGHNQPQHF | TGCAGTGCTAGAGGGTACAGGGGGCACAATCAGCCCCAGCATTTT
TRBJ1-5 | NA | TRBD1 | TRBV10-1 | CASRTGPTSNQPQHF | TGCGCCAGCAGGACAGGGCCAACTTCAAATCAGCCCCAGCATTTT
TRBJ2-7 | NA | NA | TRBV9 | CASSAPPSYEQYF | TGTGCCAGCAGCGCTCCTCCTTCCTACGAGCAGTACTTC